The source of this TCR beta chain is a study of spatial heterogeneity in lung cancer. Each molecule of TCR cDNA was tagged with one unique molecular identifier. MiXCR, applied by TCRdb to the 5' RACE reads, yields one record per CDR3 protein. The sample lists about 40,000 distinct CDR3 sequences, more than 4.5% seen once, with roughly 25% in the top ten. The table lists this clonotype with many counts. V was cut by 0 bases and J by 10 bases, with 12 bases left in between. This CDR3 contains 13 residues. Germline V lookup: CDR1 MGHRA, CDR2 YSYEKL. The time point denotes: sample taken at primary tumor resection. Tumor, nontumor lung or frozen PBMC supplied whole RNA that was sequenced unsorted.

V is TRBV4-1 and J is TRBJ1-1; the D is unclear. The clonotype originates from a female donor with early-stage non-small cell lung cancer. The sequencing used PBMCs, collected at surgery. CDR3 DNA: TGCGCCAGCAGCCAAGAATTTTTGACTAGAGCTTTCTTT. Translated, it gives CASSQEFLTRAFF.